The clone carrying this T cell receptor beta chain appeared many times. The sample originates from a study of T-cell reconstitution after alpha-beta-depleted transplantation in children. Germline V gene lookup returns CDR1 SGHDT and CDR2 YYEEEE. V dropped 4 bases and J dropped 4; count of bases not matched to a gene: 11. This CDR3 comprises 18 residues. Molecular barcoding with unique molecular identifiers was used for the TCRbeta library. TCRdb reprocessed the PCR reads with MiXCR, giving one entry per CDR3 protein. The repertoire consists of about 610,000 distinct CDR3 sequences, with about 10% occurring once and the leading ten covering less than 5%.

The material was PBMCs from the stem cell graft donor, obtained from the stem cell graft. The chain employs TRBV5-6 and TRBJ2-6, with 10 positions matching TRBD1. This clonotype was obtained from a human donor who donated a stem cell graft to a child with acute myeloid leukemia. CDR3 in amino acids: CASSGTGTGEVGANVLTF. As DNA, the CDR3 is TGTGCCAGCAGCGGAACCGGGACAGGGGAAGTAGGGGCCAACGTCCTGACTTTC. The variable domain in full, completed from reference TRBV5-6 and TRBJ2-6, reads DAGVTQSPTHLIKTRGQQVTLRCSPKSGHDTVSWYQQALGQGPQFIFQYYEEEERQRGNFPDRFSGHQFPNYSSELNVNALLLGDSALYLCASSGTGTGEVGANVLTFGAGSRLTVL.